The present entry profiles one T cell receptor beta chain with its context. No antigen is known for it. No clone much larger than this one lies a single base away; base qualities are absent. The record originates from a study of T cells in localized non-small cell lung cancer (dated by TCRdb to 2018 to 2020). Regarding the complete study: The study analyzed T cell repertoires of under 250 early-stage NSCLC patients, comparing tumors and uninvolved tumor-adjacent lungs. A mean age of roughly 66 years was recorded for the NSCLC patients, of whom 129 were male and 90 to 110 were female. The cohort consisted of under 300 treatment-naive NSCLC patients whose localized lung tumors had been resected. Broader findings and caveats from the paper: A median of 57 of the top 100 tumor clones turned up in the paired uninvolved adjacent lung, and 25 to 30 of those clones also ranked among the top 100 of that same adjacent lung. Since the design was exploratory, TCR variables were selected using unadjusted p-values with no false-discovery rate correction. Higher T cell density in blood was associated with longer overall survival, whereas higher clonality in adjacent lung was associated with shorter survival. Uninvolved tumor-adjacent lung showed the highest T cell clonality, higher than tumor, which suggests more focused antigenic responses in the uninvolved tumor-adjacent lung. Multi-region tumor sequencing was not performed, so intratumor heterogeneity could not be excluded.

The immunoSEQ Assay was used to sequence TCR beta CDR3 regions from DNA. In the source study's methods: To compute T cell density, TCR beta template counts were normalized to usable DNA, which was estimated by amplifying housekeeping genes. Using the preseqR package, richness was estimated by extrapolating to 120,000 templates for tissue samples and 400,000 templates for PBMC samples. Clonality was calculated as one minus Pielou's evenness. Tissue-enriched TCRs were identified by differential abundance testing using productive amino-acid clonotypes, minimum total count 5 and alpha 0.1. The Jaccard Index and the Morisita Overlap Index were used to quantify repertoire overlap between compartments. TCR beta CDR3s were clustered by GLIPH together with public tetramer-defined viral CDR3s, and at least three viral sequences plus V-gene enrichment were required for viral motifs. TCRdb provides this immuneACCESS table in a form limited to in-frame rearrangements. Some clones are lacking; in checked studies, under half of them reflect an unresolved V gene, and why the rest are absent is not known. That table furnishes V, J and clone size, whereas the DNA furnished D and trimming. Across this sample there are 25,000 to 30,000 clones, with around four fifths seen only once. The top ten constitute 4.1% of the sample.

At diagnosis, peripheral blood, uninvolved tumor-adjacent lung and tumor were collected and stored as a combination of fresh-frozen and FFPE material. Blood samples were analyzed as peripheral blood mononuclear cells for TCR repertoire profiling. Reading the germline V gene gives CDR1 MNHEY and CDR2 SVGAGI. V loses 5 bases of germline sequence and J loses 2 bases, and the interval between the two ends is 13 bases. There are 15 amino acids in the CDR3, from cysteine to phenylalanine inclusive. Solely the CDR3 DNA is kept, with 45 bases framed from the first base. This sequence was found in a woman aged 40 to 75 with stage I lung adenocarcinoma. The material was peripheral blood, obtained before any cancer treatment. The rearrangement joined TRBV6-5 to TRBJ2-1; the D region possibly corresponds to TRBD1 (6 bases align). The CDR3 region reads CASSRNRAPYNEQFF. Read as DNA, the sequence is TGTGCCAGCAGTAGAAACAGGGCGCCCTACAATGAGCAGTTCTTC.